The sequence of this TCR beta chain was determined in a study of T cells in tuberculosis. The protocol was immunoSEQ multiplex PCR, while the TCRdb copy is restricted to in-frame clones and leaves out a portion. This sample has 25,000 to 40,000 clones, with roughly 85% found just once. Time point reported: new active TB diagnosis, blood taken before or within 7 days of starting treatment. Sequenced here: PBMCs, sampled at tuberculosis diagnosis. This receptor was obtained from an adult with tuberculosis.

CDR3 nucleotide sequence: TGTGCCAGTAGTGGTACAGGGGGACGAGGGGGAACTGAAGCTTTCTTT. It yields the protein CASSGTGGRGGTEAFF. This chain links TRBV19 with TRBJ1-1; 8 nucleotides match TRBD1. V shed 5 bases and J 5 bases; nucleotides not matched to a gene: 13. The germline gives CDR1 LNHDA, CDR2 SQIVND (reference sequence). This CDR3 spans 16 amino acids.